Presented here are 24 T cell receptor beta chains from one specimen sequenced in a study of cytomegalovirus exposure and HLA in healthy donors. Primers included in the PCR were 60 Vbeta and 13 Jbeta primers. Produced via immunoSEQ multiplex PCR; TCRdb's table is partial and in-frame only. The table includes roughly 220,000 clones, approximately 81% detected once. Material for sequencing was PBMCs. These receptor sequences come from a man aged 25-40 years in good health and CMV-seronegative.

The chain links TRBV6-5 to TRBJ1-3, with TRBD1 as a possible D gene (5 bases). The CDR3 totals 15 residues. The V end lost 6 bases, the J end lost 2 bases, and 14 bases lay between the germline ends. CDR1 and CDR2 (germline): MNHEY, SVGAGI. The CDR3 DNA sequence: TGTGCCAGCAGGGGGATTGGGGGGACTGGAAACACCATATATTTT. Translating gives CASRGIGGTGNTIYF.

This clone occurred a few times. The chain has TRBV19 and TRBJ2-3, with TRBD1 matching over 7 bases. The trim removed 5 bases at V and 1 base at J, leaving 6 bases unmatched. CDR1 and CDR2 (germline): LNHDA, SQIVND (reference sequence). The CDR3 sequence is 15 residues long. CDR3 DNA: TGTGCCAGTAGTTCGACCGGGACAGGCACAGATACGCAGTATTTT. It is translated as CASSSTGTGTDTQYF.

V is TRBV28 and J is TRBJ1-1; D may be TRBD1 (6 bases). Trimming left V 8 bases short and J 2 bases short, with 18 bases between. Germline CDR1 is MDHEN and CDR2 is SYDVKM. This CDR3 spans 15 amino acids. DNA for the CDR3: TGTGCCAGCTTGCCGGGACACGACTTCAACACTGAAGCTTTCTTT. It yields the protein CASLPGHDFNTEAFF.

J is TRBJ1-2 and V is TRBV7-3, with TRBD1 matching over 7 bases. V gave up 0 bases and J gave up 4 bases; unmatched junction bases: 5. This CDR3 is 15 amino acids long. Germline lookup yields CDR1 SGHTA and CDR2 FQGTGA. Written as DNA, the CDR3 is TGTGCCAGCAGCTTAACGACAGGGAATCGCTATGGCTACACCTTC. It specifies CASSLTTGNRYGYTF. Filled out from reference TRBV7-3 and TRBJ1-2, the complete variable domain reads GAGVSQTPSNKVTEKGKYVELRCDPISGHTALYWYRQSLGQGPEFLIYFQGTGAADDSGLPNDRFFAVRPEGSVSTLKIQRTERGDSAVYLCASSLTTGNRYGYTFGSGTRLTVV.

CDR3 bases: TGTGCCATCAGACCAATGGGAGGCGAGCAGTACTTC. Its translation: CAIRPMGGEQYF. The rearrangement joins TRBV10-3 to TRBJ2-7; TRBD2 might be the D (6 bases). Between the trimmed V and J ends, which lost 6 bases and 6 bases, there was a span of 12 bases. CDR1 and CDR2 from the germline V gene are ENHRY and SYGVKD. This CDR3 is built from 12 residues.

This sequence joins TRBV5-6 and TRBJ2-3, with D possibly matching TRBD2 (7 bases). Germline V gene data show CDR1 as SGHDT and CDR2 as YYEEEE. This CDR3 comprises 15 residues. With 7 bases removed from V and 5 bases from J, the gap between germline ends came to 20 bases. The CDR3 is CASSWRAGAVDTQYF. The CDR3 DNA is TGTGCCAGCTCGTGGAGGGCGGGGGCGGTAGATACGCAGTATTTT.

The chain employs TRBV19 and TRBJ2-1; 8 nucleotides align to TRBD1. Unmatched junction bases numbered 14, after V lost 7 bases and J lost 9 bases. The CDR3 runs to 15 residues. Germline CDR1 and CDR2: LNHDA and SQIVND (reference sequence). The DNA of the CDR3 is TGTGCCAGTACCCGGGACAGGTCCTTAAGGGGTGAGCAGTTCTTC. The encoded protein is CASTRDRSLRGEQFF.

The CDR3 reads CASSMNGQNTEAFF. In nucleotides, the CDR3 is TGTGCCAGTAGTATGAATGGACAGAACACTGAAGCTTTCTTT. The rearrangement links TRBV19 to TRBJ1-1; possibly TRBD1 for D (5 bases). Germline CDR1 reads LNHDA; CDR2 reads SQIVND (reference sequence). V lost 3 bases and J 1 base, leaving 9 bases between the germline ends. This CDR3 has 14 residues.

The gene calls are TRBV6-5 and TRBJ2-5; D may be TRBD2 (6 bases). The V end lost 5 bases, the J end lost 0 bases, and 13 bases lay between the germline ends. This CDR3 contains 15 residues. The germline V gene has CDR1 MNHEY and CDR2 SVGAGI. The CDR3 region has the DNA TGTGCCAGCAGTCAACGCGGGGCGTACCAAGAGACCCAGTACTTC. This translates into CASSQRGAYQETQYF.

There are a few counts of this clone. V is TRBV4-1 and J is TRBJ1-4; unclear D gene. V lost 4 bases and J lost 4, with 16 bases in between. Germline V gene sequence: CDR1 MGHRA, CDR2 YSYEKL. This CDR3 is 16 amino acids long. CDR3 loop: CASSRPGVLSNEKLFF. The CDR3 coding sequence is TGCGCCAGCAGCCGACCCGGGGTCCTGAGTAATGAAAAACTGTTTTTT.

The chain's CDR3 is CASRGGGWGTEAFF. In DNA form, the CDR3 reads TGTGCCAGCAGAGGAGGAGGGTGGGGCACTGAAGCTTTCTTT. V usage is TRBV28 and J usage is TRBJ1-1, with D unclear. The CDR3 is 14 residues long. V was trimmed by 6 bases and J by 4 bases, leaving 15 bases between them. Germline assignment: CDR1 MDHEN and CDR2 SYDVKM.

The chain combines TRBV7-9 with TRBJ2-5; 10 bases align to TRBD1. Germline lookup yields CDR1 SEHNR and CDR2 FQNEAQ (reference sequence). J lost 11 bases, V lost 4 bases, and 13 bases had no gene match. There are 15 residues in the CDR3. The CDR3 DNA is TGTGCCAGCAGCTCCGCCGACAGGGGGCAACGTGTTCAGTACTTC. This encodes CASSSADRGQRVQYF.

The genes are TRBV6-1 and TRBJ1-6, with D possibly TRBD1 on 5 matching bases. The germline V and J ends were trimmed by 10 bases and 4 bases, with 11 bases remaining between them. The CDR3 sequence is 13 residues long. Germline V gene data show CDR1 as MNHNS and CDR2 as SASEGT. In DNA form, the CDR3 reads TGTGCCACCGGACCAGGGTATAATTCACCCCTCCACTTT. Translating gives CATGPGYNSPLHF.

In this sample, this clone turned up a few times. In nucleotides, the CDR3 is TGTGCCAGCACCGGACAGTACGAGCAGTACTTC. Its translation: CASTGQYEQYF. The chain has TRBV28 and TRBJ2-7; TRBD1 is a possible D gene (6 bases). In germline, CDR1 is MDHEN, CDR2 SYDVKM. Trimming took off 7 bases at V and 4 bases at J, with 8 bases between the two ends. The CDR3 covers 11 residues.

This chain links TRBV21-1 with TRBJ2-2; TRBD1 is taken as the D call from the table, unchecked against the DNA. TRBV21-1 is deemed a pseudogene. This CDR3 is built from 15 residues. CDR3 DNA sequence: TGTGCCAGCAGCGGTGGCCTTTCGAACACCGGGGAGCTGTTTTTT. It yields the protein CASSGGLSNTGELFF.

The V call is TRBV27, the J call TRBJ2-7; no firm D call. CDR1 is MNHEY, CDR2 SMNVEV, per germline (reference sequence). The CDR3 covers 13 residues. V shed 5 bases and J shed 2 bases, with 10 bases lying between them. The CDR3, as DNA: TGTGCCAGCAGTCCGCAGTTTACCTACGAGCAGTACTTC. Translation gives CASSPQFTYEQYF.

This chain connects TRBV6-5 to TRBJ2-7; possibly TRBD1 for D (6 bases). V dropped 9 bases and J dropped 6 bases, with 12 bases sitting between them. Germline assignment: CDR1 MNHEY and CDR2 SVGAGI. The CDR3 is made up of 11 amino acids. CDR3 amino acids: CASKNRVEQYF. The CDR3 coding sequence is TGTGCCAGTAAAAACAGGGTCGAGCAGTACTTC.

The table lists this clone with a count of one. This sequence joins TRBV7-3 and TRBJ1-6; 7 positions agree with TRBD1. Germline-derived CDR1 and CDR2 are SGHTA and FQGTGA. V lost 3 bases, J lost 9 bases, and 8 bases stayed unmatched. The CDR3 length is 15 residues. CDR3 sequence: CASSLTGLNGSPLHF. CDR3 coding DNA: TGTGCCAGCAGCTTGACAGGGTTAAACGGTTCACCCCTCCACTTT.

The table lists this clone with a few counts. V is TRBV7-9 and J is TRBJ2-7, with D possibly matching TRBD1 (6 bases). Trimming took 3 bases from V and 0 from J, leaving 15 bases between them. Looked up from germline, CDR1 is SEHNR and CDR2 is FQNEAQ (reference sequence). The length of the CDR3 is 16 residues. Here the CDR3 reads CASSFRLPQGSYEQYF. CDR3 coding DNA: TGTGCCAGCAGCTTCCGATTGCCACAGGGCTCCTACGAGCAGTACTTC.

This chain links TRBV4-2 with TRBJ2-5; maybe TRBD1 (7 bases). The V end was cut by 1 base, the J end by 5 bases, with 11 bases between. The CDR3 sequence is 14 residues long. From germline, CDR1 is LGHNA and CDR2 YNFKEQ. The CDR3 is CASSQGAGGETQYF. The CDR3 nucleotides are TGTGCCAGCAGCCAAGGAGCAGGGGGGGAGACCCAGTACTTC.

The chain uses TRBV5-4 and TRBJ1-2, with no clear D. CDR1 SGHNT and CDR2 YYREEE come from the germline V gene (reference sequence). With 2 bases removed from V and 1 base from J, the gap between germline ends came to 6 bases. The CDR3 covers 13 residues. This chain's CDR3 is CASSFFSNYGYTF. For the CDR3, the DNA is TGTGCCAGCAGCTTTTTCAGTAACTATGGCTACACCTTC.

This rearrangement joins TRBV27 to TRBJ2-7, with TRBD2 matching over 11 bases. The germline V gene has CDR1 MNHEY and CDR2 SMNVEV (reference sequence). CDR3 length equals 14 residues. V lost 7 bases, J lost 7 bases, and 9 bases stayed unmatched. The CDR3 loop reads CASIGVAGGLEQYF. DNA for the CDR3: TGTGCCAGCATAGGGGTAGCGGGGGGGCTAGAGCAGTACTTC.

Only one count was recorded for this clone. The chain employs TRBV28 and TRBJ1-3, with no clear D. This CDR3 contains 13 residues. Trimming pared 3 bases from V and 2 bases from J, leaving 5 bases between. Germline loops: CDR1 MDHEN, CDR2 SYDVKM. CDR3 bases: TGTGCCAGCAGTTTCGTCGCTGGAAACACCATATATTTT. Its protein product is CASSFVAGNTIYF.

V is TRBV10-1 and J is TRBJ1-1; 8 bases are a match to TRBD1. V gave up 9 bases and J gave up 3 bases; unmatched junction bases: 9. The CDR3 runs 14 residues. CDR1 and CDR2 from the germline V gene are WNHNN and SYGVQD (reference sequence). The CDR3 here is CASRGQGVDTEAFF. CDR3 DNA sequence: TGCGCCAGTAGAGGACAGGGAGTCGACACTGAAGCTTTCTTT.